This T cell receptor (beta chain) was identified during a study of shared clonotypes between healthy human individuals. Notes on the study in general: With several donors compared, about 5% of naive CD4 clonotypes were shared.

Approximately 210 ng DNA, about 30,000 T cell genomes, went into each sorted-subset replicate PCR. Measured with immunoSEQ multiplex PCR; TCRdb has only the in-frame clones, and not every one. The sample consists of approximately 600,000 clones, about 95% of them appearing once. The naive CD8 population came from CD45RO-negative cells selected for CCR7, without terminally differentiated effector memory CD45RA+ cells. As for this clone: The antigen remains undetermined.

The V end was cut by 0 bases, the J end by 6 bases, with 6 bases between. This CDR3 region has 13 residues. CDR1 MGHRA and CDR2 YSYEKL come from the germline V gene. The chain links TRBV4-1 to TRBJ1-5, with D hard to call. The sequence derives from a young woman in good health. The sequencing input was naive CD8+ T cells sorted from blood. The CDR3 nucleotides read TGCGCCAGCAGCCAAGATGGGAGTCAGCCCCAGCATTTT. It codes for CASSQDGSQPQHF.